This T cell receptor beta chain comes out of a study of Tregs in tolerant kidney transplant recipients. CD4+CD25+CD127- Tregs, CD4+CD25- non-Tregs, CD4 and CD8 cells were sorted. Germline CDR1 and CDR2: ENHRY and SYGVKD. Trimming removed 5 bases from V and 6 bases from J; junction bases left unmatched: 8. The CDR3 is 15 residues long. This table comes from immunoSEQ multiplex PCR, and its TCRdb copy is limited to in-frame clones, with some not included. This table holds more than 75,000 clones, approximately 93% found once. The material sequenced was CD4+ T cells from blood, taken before the transplant. This rearrangement joins TRBV10-3 to TRBJ2-2; TRBD2 matches 8 bases. The TCR sequence derives from a human donor who received a combined kidney and bone marrow transplant. CDR3 in DNA: TGTGCCATCAGTCTGGACGGGAGGGCCCCCGGGGAGCTGTTTTTT. Residues: CAISLDGRAPGELFF.